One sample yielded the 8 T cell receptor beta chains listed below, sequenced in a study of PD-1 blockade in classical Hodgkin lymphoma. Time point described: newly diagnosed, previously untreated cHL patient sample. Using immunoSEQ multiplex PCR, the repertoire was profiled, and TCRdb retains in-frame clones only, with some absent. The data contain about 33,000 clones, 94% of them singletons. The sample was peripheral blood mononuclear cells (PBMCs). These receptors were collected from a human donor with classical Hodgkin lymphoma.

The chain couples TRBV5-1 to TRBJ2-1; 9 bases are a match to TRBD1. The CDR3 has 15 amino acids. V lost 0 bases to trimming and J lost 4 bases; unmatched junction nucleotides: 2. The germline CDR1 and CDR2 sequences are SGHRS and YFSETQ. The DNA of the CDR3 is TGCGCCAGCAGCTTGGCGGGACAGGGATACAATGAGCAGTTCTTC. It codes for CASSLAGQGYNEQFF.

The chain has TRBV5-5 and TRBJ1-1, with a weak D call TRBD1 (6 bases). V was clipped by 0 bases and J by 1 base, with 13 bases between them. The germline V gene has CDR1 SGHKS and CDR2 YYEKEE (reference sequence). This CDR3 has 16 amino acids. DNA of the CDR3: TGTGCCAGCAGCTTGGGTCCCGGGACACCGAACACTGAAGCTTTCTTT. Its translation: CASSLGPGTPNTEAFF.

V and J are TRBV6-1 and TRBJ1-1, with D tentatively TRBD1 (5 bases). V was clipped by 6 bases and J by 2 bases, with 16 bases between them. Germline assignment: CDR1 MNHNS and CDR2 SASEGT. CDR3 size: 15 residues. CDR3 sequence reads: CASRLLQVENTEAFF. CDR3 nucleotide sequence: TGTGCCAGCAGGCTATTACAGGTTGAAAACACTGAAGCTTTCTTT.

The CDR3 bases are TGTGCCAGCAGTCCCGACAGCAACTATGGCTACACCTTC. Translated: CASSPDSNYGYTF. V is TRBV2 and J is TRBJ1-2; TRBD1 is a possible D gene (5 bases). The length of the CDR3 is 13 residues. The germline CDR1 and CDR2 sequences are SNHLY and FYNNEI. V lost 5 bases and J 2 bases, leaving 9 bases between the germline ends.

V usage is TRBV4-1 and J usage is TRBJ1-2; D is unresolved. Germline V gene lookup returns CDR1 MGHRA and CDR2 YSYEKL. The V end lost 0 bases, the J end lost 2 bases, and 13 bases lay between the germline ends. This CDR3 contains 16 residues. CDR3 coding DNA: TGCGCCAGCAGCCAAGATCGTCGCGGTTACAACTATGGCTACACCTTC. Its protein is CASSQDRRGYNYGYTF.

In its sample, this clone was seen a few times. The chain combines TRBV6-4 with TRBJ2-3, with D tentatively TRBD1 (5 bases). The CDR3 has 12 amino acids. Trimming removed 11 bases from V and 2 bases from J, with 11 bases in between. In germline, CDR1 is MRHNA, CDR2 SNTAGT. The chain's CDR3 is CARNRTTDTQYF. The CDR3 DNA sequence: TGTGCCCGCAACAGGACCACAGATACGCAGTATTTT.

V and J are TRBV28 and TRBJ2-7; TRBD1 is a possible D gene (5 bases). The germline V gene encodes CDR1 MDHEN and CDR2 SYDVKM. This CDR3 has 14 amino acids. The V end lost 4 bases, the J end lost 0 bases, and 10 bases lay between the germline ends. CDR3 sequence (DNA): TGTGCCAGCAGTTCCTACAGGATCTCCTACGAGCAGTACTTC. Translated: CASSSYRISYEQYF. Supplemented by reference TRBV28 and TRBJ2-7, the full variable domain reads DVKVTQSSRYLVKRTGEKVFLECVQDMDHENMFWYRQDPGLGLRLIYFSYDVKMKEKGDIPEGYSVSREKKERFSLILESASTNQTSMYLCASSSYRISYEQYFGPGTRLTVT.

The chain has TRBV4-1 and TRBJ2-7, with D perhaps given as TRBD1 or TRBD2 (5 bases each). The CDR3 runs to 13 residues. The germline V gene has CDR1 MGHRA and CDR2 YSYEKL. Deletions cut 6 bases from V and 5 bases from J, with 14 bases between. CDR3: CASRAAGTHEQYF. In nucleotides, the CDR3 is TGCGCCAGCAGGGCAGCTGGGACCCACGAGCAGTACTTC.